The T cell receptor beta chain described here comes from a study of blood T cell repertoires in COVID-19. Looking at the study overall: PBMCs, B-cell-depleted T cells, or T cells provided the cDNA or gDNA that made up the material.

Two negative PCRs, clearance, or symptom resolution had been documented for recovered Cohort 3 donors. Methods used by the authors: Amplification of reference gene primers was used by the study to estimate nucleated cell counts. Repertoires were generated with immunoSEQ multiplex PCR, while TCRdb's copy carries only in-frame clones and drops some. That table is the source of V, J and clone size, and D and trimming were worked out from the DNA. The data hold fewer than 600,000 clones, with approximately 88% observed a single time. Trimming cost V 10 bases and J 1 base, with 10 bases left between them. The germline gives CDR1 LNHDA, CDR2 SQIVND (reference sequence). The CDR3 runs to 12 residues.

The receptor comes from a woman between 40 and 55 years old who had recovered from COVID-19. The V gene is TRBV19, the J gene TRBJ2-5, with D perhaps TRBD1 (6 bases). Sample: PBMCs or T cells enriched from blood (not recorded which). CDR3 nucleotide sequence: TGTGCCACTGGGGACATCCAAGAGACCCAGTACTTC. This gives the protein CATGDIQETQYF.